The entry below describes one T cell receptor (beta chain). Its antigen is unidentified. One end of the junction varies from germline; a read error may be responsible. As defined, naive CD8 cells were CD45RO-negative and positively selected for CCR7, with terminally differentiated effector memory CD45RA+ cells excluded. Libraries were prepared by immunoSEQ multiplex PCR; TCRdb keeps only in-frame clonotypes and omits some of them. The repertoire holds about 2.1 million clones, with 90% to 95% as singletons. The data were obtained in a study of shared clonotypes between healthy human individuals. Study-level findings and limits: Sequencing depth was a factor that was expected to affect clonotype sharing among donors.

The material sequenced was naive CD8+ T cells from PBMCs. The origin of this receptor is a man aged 18 to 29 in good health. Some clones in this sample may be carry-over from other donors' samples.

CDR3: CASTLRVNEQFF. In DNA form, the CDR3 reads TGTGCCAGCACCTTACGGGTGAATGAGCAGTTCTTC. The J gene is TRBJ2-1, the V gene TRBV11-2; D not certain. The CDR3 length is 12 residues. Germline values: CDR1 SGHAT, CDR2 FQNNGV.